This T cell receptor beta chain was found in a study of blood T cell repertoires in COVID-19 (TCRdb year 2020). Concerning the study at large: Samples from collaborators originated in the United States, Italy and Spain and spanned both the acute and convalescent phases of COVID-19. The samples were drawn from two sources: the first 160 participants of the ongoing ImmuneRACE study, and over 1,000 subjects contributed by 6 global collaborators. Deeply sampled blood TCRbeta repertoires from subjects exposed to, actively infected with, or recovered from COVID-19 were included in the dataset. The prospective study material was composed of cDNA or gDNA derived from T cells, B-cell-depleted T cells, or PBMCs. Where available, HLA class I and class II types were obtained from metadata supplied by the sample provider rather than from assay-based typing. Nearly every sample came with metadata listing a de-identified subject ID, COVID-19 status, age in years and sex. The repertoires were made available in a free public database intended to serve as a resource for research on the immune response to SARS-CoV-2.

Clipping removes 4 bases from V and 7 bases from J, with 14 as the unmatched junction base count. The germline V gene provides CDR1 SGHRS and CDR2 YFSETQ. CDR3 length: 15 amino acids, cysteine to phenylalanine. The kept DNA is CDR3 alone, 45 bases in frame from the first base. Overall study results and their limits: Clinical and demographic metadata were provided uncurated, with the amount varying by source and participant.

Notes on this clone: Its recognized antigen is unknown. No qualities accompany the bases; no much larger clone lies one base away.

TCRbeta CDR3 regions were amplified from genomic DNA using the immunoSEQ Assay, a bias-controlled multiplex PCR. The study's own analysis went as follows. Nucleated cell counts per sample were estimated from amplification of reference gene primers within the assay. To quantify the absolute abundance of each unique TCRbeta CDR3 rearrangement, sequence reads were collapsed and filtered. For each sample, productive Simpson clonality was calculated as the square root of Simpson's diversity index across productive rearrangements. TCRdb re-hosts the immuneACCESS table, in-frame sequences only. Its copies lack some clones; in the studies checked, an unresolved V gene accounts for under half of them, and the cause for the rest is not known. The V and J calls and clone size come from that table; D and trimming were worked out from the DNA. Present in this sample are about 140,000 clones, 88% of which were seen just once. Of the sample, around 2.3% is held by the ten largest clones.

One collaborating source in Seattle enrolled patients during active infection and followed them longitudinally through the course of disease. Each collaborating institution followed its own protocols to collect whole blood in K2EDTA tubes. Collaborator samples were shipped for TCRbeta analysis as frozen whole blood, isolated PBMCs, or DNA extracted from either sample type. The TCR comes from a human donor with COVID-19, enrolled during active disease. The donor label of this sample is uncertain. Sequencing was done on a sample of peripheral blood. The V gene is TRBV5-1 and the J gene is TRBJ2-7, with 7 bases matching TRBD1. CDR3 loop: CASSRETGPSSEQYF. The nucleotide sequence is TGCGCCAGCAGCAGAGAGACAGGGCCCAGTTCAGAGCAGTACTTC. The CDR3, completed at both ends by the reference TRBV5-1 and TRBJ2-7 genes, gives the full variable domain KAGVTQTPRYLIKTRGQQVTLSCSPISGHRSVSWYQQTPGQGLQFLFEYFSETQRNKGNFPGRFSGRQFSNSRSEMNVSTLELGDSALYLCASSRETGPSSEQYFGPGTRLTVT.